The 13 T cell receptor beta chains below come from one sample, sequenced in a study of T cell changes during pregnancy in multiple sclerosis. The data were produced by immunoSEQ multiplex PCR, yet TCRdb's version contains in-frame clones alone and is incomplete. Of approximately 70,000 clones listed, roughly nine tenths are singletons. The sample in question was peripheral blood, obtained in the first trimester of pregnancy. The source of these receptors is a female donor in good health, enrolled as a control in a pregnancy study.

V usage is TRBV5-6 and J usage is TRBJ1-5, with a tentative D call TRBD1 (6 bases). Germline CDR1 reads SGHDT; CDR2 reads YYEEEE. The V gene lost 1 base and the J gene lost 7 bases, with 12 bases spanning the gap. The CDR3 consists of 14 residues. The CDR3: CASSLYGGRQPQHF. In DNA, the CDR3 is TGTGCCAGCAGCTTGTATGGGGGCAGGCAGCCCCAGCATTTT.

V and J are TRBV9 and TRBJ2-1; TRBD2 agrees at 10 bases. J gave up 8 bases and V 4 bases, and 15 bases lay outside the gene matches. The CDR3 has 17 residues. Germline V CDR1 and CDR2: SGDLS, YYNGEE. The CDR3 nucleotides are TGTGCCAGCAGCTCCCTCGAGGCGAGCGGGAGGGATGATGAGCAGTTCTTC. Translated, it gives CASSSLEASGRDDEQFF.

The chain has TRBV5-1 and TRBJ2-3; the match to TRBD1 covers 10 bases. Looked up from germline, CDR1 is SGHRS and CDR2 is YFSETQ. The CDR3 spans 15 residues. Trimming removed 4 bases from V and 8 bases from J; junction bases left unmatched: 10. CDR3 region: CASSTDRGPVGTQYF. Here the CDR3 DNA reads TGCGCCAGCAGCACCGACAGGGGGCCGGTAGGTACGCAGTATTTT. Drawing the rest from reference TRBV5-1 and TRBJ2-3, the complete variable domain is KAGVTQTPRYLIKTRGQQVTLSCSPISGHRSVSWYQQTPGQGLQFLFEYFSETQRNKGNFPGRFSGRQFSNSRSEMNVSTLELGDSALYLCASSTDRGPVGTQYFGPGTRLTVL.

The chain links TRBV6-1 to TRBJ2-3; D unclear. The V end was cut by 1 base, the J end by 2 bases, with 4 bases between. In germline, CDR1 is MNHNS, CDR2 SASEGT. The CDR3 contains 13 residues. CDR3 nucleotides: TGTGCCAGCAGTGAAGTGTACACAGATACGCAGTATTTT. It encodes CASSEVYTDTQYF.

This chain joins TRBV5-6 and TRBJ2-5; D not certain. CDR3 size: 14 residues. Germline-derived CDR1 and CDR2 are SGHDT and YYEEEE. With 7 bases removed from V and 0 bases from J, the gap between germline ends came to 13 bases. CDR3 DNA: TGTGCCAGCGGATCGACCGGGTACCAAGAGACCCAGTACTTC. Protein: CASGSTGYQETQYF.

CDR3 amino acids: CASSLGYRREQFF. The CDR3 nucleotides are TGTGCCAGCAGCTTAGGGTACCGGAGGGAGCAGTTCTTC. V usage is TRBV7-2 and J usage is TRBJ2-1, with TRBD2 as a possible D gene (5 bases). CDR1 is SGHTA and CDR2 is FQGNSA in the germline V gene. V lost 1 base, J lost 10 bases, and 11 bases lay in between. The length of the CDR3 is 13 residues. Supplemented by reference TRBV7-2 and TRBJ2-1, the full variable domain reads GAGVSQSPSNKVTEKGKDVELRCDPISGHTALYWYRQSLGQGLEFLIYFQGNSAPDKSGLPSDRFSAERTGGSVSTLTIQRTQQEDSAVYLCASSLGYRREQFFGPGTRLTVL.

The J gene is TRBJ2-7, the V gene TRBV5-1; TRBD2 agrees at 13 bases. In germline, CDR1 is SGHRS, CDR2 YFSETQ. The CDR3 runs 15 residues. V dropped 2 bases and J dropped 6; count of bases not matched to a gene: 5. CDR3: CASSLQGLAGIEQYF. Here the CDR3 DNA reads TGCGCCAGCAGCTTACAGGGACTAGCGGGAATCGAGCAGTACTTC.

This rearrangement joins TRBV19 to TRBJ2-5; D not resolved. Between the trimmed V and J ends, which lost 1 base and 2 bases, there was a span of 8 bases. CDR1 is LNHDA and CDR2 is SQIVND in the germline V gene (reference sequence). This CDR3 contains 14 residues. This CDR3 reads CASSIVALQETQYF. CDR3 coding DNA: TGTGCCAGTAGTATAGTGGCCCTTCAAGAGACCCAGTACTTC.

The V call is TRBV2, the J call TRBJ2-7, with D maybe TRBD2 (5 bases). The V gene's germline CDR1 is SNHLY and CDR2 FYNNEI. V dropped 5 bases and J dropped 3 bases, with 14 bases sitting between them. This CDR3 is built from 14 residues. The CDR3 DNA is TGTGCCAGCAGTCCATGGGGAGTCGGCTACGAGCAGTACTTC. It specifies CASSPWGVGYEQYF.

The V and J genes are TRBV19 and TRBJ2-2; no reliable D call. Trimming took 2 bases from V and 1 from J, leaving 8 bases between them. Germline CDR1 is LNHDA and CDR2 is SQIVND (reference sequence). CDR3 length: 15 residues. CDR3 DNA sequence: TGTGCCAGTAGTATAACTCCGTTGAACACCGGGGAGCTGTTTTTT. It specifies CASSITPLNTGELFF.

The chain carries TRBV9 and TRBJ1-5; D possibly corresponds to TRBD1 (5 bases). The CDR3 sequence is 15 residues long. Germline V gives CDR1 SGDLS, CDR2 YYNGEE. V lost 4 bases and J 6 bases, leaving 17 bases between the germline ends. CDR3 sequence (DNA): TGTGCCAGCAGCCCAACCGGACACTTAATTCAGCCCCAGCATTTT. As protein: CASSPTGHLIQPQHF.

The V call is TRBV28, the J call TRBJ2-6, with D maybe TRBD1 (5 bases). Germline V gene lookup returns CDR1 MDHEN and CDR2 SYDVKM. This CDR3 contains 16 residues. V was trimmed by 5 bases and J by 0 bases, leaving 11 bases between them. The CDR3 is CASSPPDSSGANVLTF. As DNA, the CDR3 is TGTGCCAGCAGTCCACCCGACAGCTCTGGGGCCAACGTCCTGACTTTC.

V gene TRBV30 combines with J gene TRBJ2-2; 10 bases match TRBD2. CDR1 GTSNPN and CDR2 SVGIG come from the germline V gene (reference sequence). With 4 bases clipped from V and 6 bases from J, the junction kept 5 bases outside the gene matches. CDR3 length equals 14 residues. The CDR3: CAWTSGSGAGELFF. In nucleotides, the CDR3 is TGTGCCTGGACTAGCGGGAGTGGGGCCGGGGAGCTGTTTTTT.